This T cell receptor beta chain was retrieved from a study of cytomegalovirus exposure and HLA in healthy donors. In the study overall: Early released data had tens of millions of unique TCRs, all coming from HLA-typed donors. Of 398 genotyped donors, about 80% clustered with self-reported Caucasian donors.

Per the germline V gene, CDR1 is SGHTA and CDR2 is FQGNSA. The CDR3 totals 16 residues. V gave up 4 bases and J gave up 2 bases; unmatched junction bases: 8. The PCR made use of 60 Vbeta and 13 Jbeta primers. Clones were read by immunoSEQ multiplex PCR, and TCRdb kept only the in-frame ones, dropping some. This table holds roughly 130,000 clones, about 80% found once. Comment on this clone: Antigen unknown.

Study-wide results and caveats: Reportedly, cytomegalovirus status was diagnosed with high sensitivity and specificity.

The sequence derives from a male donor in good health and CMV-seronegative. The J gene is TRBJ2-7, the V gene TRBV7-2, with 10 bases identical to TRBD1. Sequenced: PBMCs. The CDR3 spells CASSYLPGTGAYEQYF. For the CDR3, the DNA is TGTGCCAGCAGCTACCTCCCCGGGACAGGGGCCTACGAGCAGTACTTC.